The 27 T cell receptor beta chains in this list originate from one sample, sequenced in a study of monozygotic twins with inflammatory bowel disease. One entry per CDR3 protein, without DNA, is what TCRdb gives after re-calling the 5' RACE reads. This sample's table reports around 380,000 distinct CDR3 sequences. The sample was blood. The receptors originated from a human donor with ulcerative colitis or Crohn's disease, or a healthy co-twin of an affected twin (not recorded which).

CDR3 in amino acids: CSARTVYTGELFF. V and J are TRBV20-1 and TRBJ2-2; as DNA is missing, the TRBD1 call by TCRdb cannot be tested. This CDR3 is 13 amino acids long. Germline CDR1 is DFQATT and CDR2 is SNEGSKA (reference sequence).

The chain combines TRBV29-1 with TRBJ2-6; absent DNA, TCRdb's TRBD1 call cannot be checked. This CDR3 has 15 residues. Germline CDR1 is SQVTM and CDR2 is ANQGSEA. CDR3 region: CSAGFWASGANVLTF.

The rearrangement uses TRBV3-1 and TRBJ2-7; TCRdb's D gene call, TRBD1, goes unchecked for lack of DNA. Germline CDR1 reads LGHDT; CDR2 reads YNNKEL (reference sequence). This CDR3 contains 16 residues. The CDR3 here is CASSQDLRGGSYEQYF.

The chain is built from TRBV11-2 and TRBJ2-5. Germline V gene sequence: CDR1 SGHAT, CDR2 FQNNGV. This CDR3 contains 17 residues. CDR3 protein: CASSLQAYSLALETQYF.

CDR3 region: CASSLAVSSYEQYF. The chain has TRBV5-6 and TRBJ2-7. The CDR3 loop spans 14 amino acids. Germline values: CDR1 SGHDT, CDR2 YYEEEE.

The rearrangement uses TRBV7-2 and TRBJ2-3. The CDR3 consists of 14 residues. Germline CDR1 and CDR2: SGHTA and FQGNSA. This chain's CDR3 is CASSFQVSTDTQYF.

The chain recombines TRBV19 with TRBJ2-1; without DNA, the TCRdb call of TRBD1 cannot be checked. The germline V gene has CDR1 LNHDA and CDR2 SQIVND (reference sequence). The CDR3 is 15 amino acids. The chain's CDR3 is CASRGPGTGGLEQFF.

The chain links TRBV6-5 to TRBJ2-3; TCRdb outputs TRBD2, but without DNA this stays unchecked. In germline, CDR1 is MNHEY, CDR2 SVGAGI. The CDR3 loop spans 11 amino acids. The CDR3 protein is CASSSGRTQYF.

The chain employs TRBV6-6 and TRBJ1-2; checking the TCRdb D call of TRBD1 is not possible without DNA. Germline lookup yields CDR1 MNHNY and CDR2 SVGAGI (reference sequence). This CDR3 is 14 amino acids long. CDR3: CASISMAPDRGYTF.

The V and J genes are TRBV18 and TRBJ1-6; TCRdb returns TRBD1, unconfirmable since there is no DNA. The V gene's germline CDR1 is KGHSH and CDR2 LQKENI. This CDR3 is 16 amino acids long. CDR3 loop: CASSPGTGLQGSPLHF. Variable domain in full (rest from reference TRBV18 and TRBJ1-6): NAGVMQNPRHLVRRRGQEARLRCSPMKGHSHVYWYRQLPEEGLKFMVYLQKENIIDESGMPKERFSAEFPKEGPSILRIQQVVRGDSAAYFCASSPGTGLQGSPLHFGNGTRLTVT.

CDR3 sequence: CASSLVRTVLNQFF. The V gene is TRBV7-8, the J gene TRBJ2-1. The CDR3 is 14 amino acids. Per the germline V gene, CDR1 is SGHVS and CDR2 is FQNEAQ.

The V call is TRBV28, the J call TRBJ2-3; TCRdb designates TRBD1, a call that cannot be tested without DNA. Per the germline V gene, CDR1 is MDHEN and CDR2 is SYDVKM. CDR3 length equals 15 residues. CDR3 region: CAISTRDRGTDTQYF.

The chain links TRBV11-2 to TRBJ2-2; TCRdb lists TRBD1, though no DNA is available to test this call. This CDR3 comprises 17 residues. Germline V lookup: CDR1 SGHAT, CDR2 FQNNGV. The CDR3 loop reads CASSLVGGAANTGELFF.

The rearrangement links TRBV5-6 to TRBJ2-3; with no DNA, the TCRdb D assignment of TRBD1 cannot be verified. Germline V CDR1 and CDR2: SGHDT, YYEEEE. This CDR3 spans 16 amino acids. The CDR3 spells CASSAMGGGGTDTQYF. Based on the CDR3 plus reference TRBV5-6 and TRBJ2-3, the full variable domain is DAGVTQSPTHLIKTRGQQVTLRCSPKSGHDTVSWYQQALGQGPQFIFQYYEEEERQRGNFPDRFSGHQFPNYSSELNVNALLLGDSALYLCASSAMGGGGTDTQYFGPGTRLTVL.

The chain links TRBV5-1 to TRBJ1-3. The CDR3 is 16 residues long. Germline loops: CDR1 SGHRS, CDR2 YFSETQ. The CDR3 is CASSVARGQGGNTIYF.

The chain carries TRBV12-3 or TRBV12-4 and TRBJ1-1; TCRdb outputs TRBD1, but without DNA this stays unchecked. The CDR3 totals 15 residues. The CDR3: CASSPKQGGYTEAFF.

The chain is built from TRBV24-1 and TRBJ2-2; there is no DNA to check the TCRdb D call of TRBD1. CDR3 length equals 15 residues. Germline V CDR1 and CDR2: KGHDR, SFDVKD. The CDR3 spells CATSDLGTGKGELFF.

The gene calls are TRBV6-2 or TRBV6-3 and TRBJ1-1; without DNA, the TCRdb call of TRBD1 cannot be checked. Per germline, CDR1 MNHEY and CDR2 SVGEGT. The CDR3 loop spans 16 amino acids. The CDR3: CASSDRGGGVNTEAFF.

CDR3 residues: CASSRTSGGQKTQYF. This chain joins TRBV7-2 and TRBJ2-5; checking the TCRdb D call of TRBD2 is not possible without DNA. There are 15 residues in the CDR3. Germline V gene data show CDR1 as SGHTA and CDR2 as FQGNSA.

The V and J genes are TRBV29-1 and TRBJ2-3; checking the TCRdb D call of TRBD2 is not possible without DNA. Looked up from germline, CDR1 is SQVTM and CDR2 is ANQGSEA. The CDR3 is 13 amino acids. The CDR3 loop is CSVDLAATDTQYF.

The chain carries TRBV5-1 and TRBJ1-4. The germline V gene has CDR1 SGHRS and CDR2 YFSETQ. The CDR3 spans 16 residues. The CDR3 here is CASSLAPSAPNEKLFF.

The chain joins TRBV20-1 to TRBJ2-6; without DNA, the TCRdb call of TRBD1 cannot be checked. This CDR3 has 14 residues. Germline CDR1 DFQATT, CDR2 SNEGSKA (reference sequence). The CDR3: CSAGDRGGANVLTF.

The CDR3 sequence is CASSAPGLADEQYF. The chain joins TRBV7-9 to TRBJ2-7; the TCRdb call, TRBD2, lacks DNA for checking. Germline assignment: CDR1 SEHNR and CDR2 FQNEAQ (reference sequence). This CDR3 spans 14 amino acids. The whole variable domain, remainder taken from reference TRBV7-9 and TRBJ2-7, is DTGVSQNPRHKITKRGQNVTFRCDPISEHNRLYWYRQTLGQGPEFLTYFQNEAQLEKSRLLSDRFSAERPKGSFSTLEIQRTEQGDSAMYLCASSAPGLADEQYFGPGTRLTVT.

V gene TRBV4-1 combines with J gene TRBJ2-5; checking the TCRdb D call of TRBD1 is not possible without DNA. Germline V gene lookup returns CDR1 MGHRA and CDR2 YSYEKL. The CDR3 sequence is 16 residues long. This CDR3 reads CASSQDPGSWLKTQYF.

The genes are TRBV5-1 and TRBJ2-3. The length of the CDR3 is 14 residues. Germline V lookup: CDR1 SGHRS, CDR2 YFSETQ. The CDR3 sequence is CASSLGQSRDTQYF.

The V call is TRBV20-1, the J call TRBJ2-1; TCRdb gives TRBD2 as the D gene, but with no DNA this cannot be confirmed. The germline CDR1 and CDR2 sequences are DFQATT and SNEGSKA (reference sequence). The CDR3 runs to 16 residues. CDR3 sequence: CSARGIRGRESNEQFF.

This chain uses TRBV24-1 with TRBJ2-1; TCRdb's D call of TRBD2 is untestable without DNA. The CDR3 runs 13 residues. Per the germline V gene, CDR1 is KGHDR and CDR2 is SFDVKD. This CDR3 is CATSDWTESGQFF.